This T cell receptor (beta chain) was recorded in a study of T cells after yellow fever vaccination. Study information: Each low-cell-number fraction was prepared by means of SMART-Seq v4 Ultra Low Input. Regarding the study as a whole: The secondary response was weaker, and its peak arrived faster, on day 5 versus 15. Clones from primary vaccination mostly reappeared after the booster (about 97% CD4, approximately 91% CD8).

TCRdb passed the 5' RACE reads through MiXCR, listing each CDR3 protein once. The data contain 550,000 to 750,000 distinct CDR3 sequences, about 13% of them seen just once; the ten biggest clones take up around 15%. Trimming shortened V by 6 bases and J by 0 bases, and 11 bases separated the two germline ends. There are 14 residues in the CDR3. The germline V gene has CDR1 MNHEY and CDR2 SVGEGT. There are a few counts of this clonotype. Its antigen is not identified. This sample comprised PBMCs, obtained on the day of the yellow fever booster vaccination. The chain recombines TRBV6-2 or TRBV6-3 with TRBJ1-2; D unclear. This clonotype was obtained from a young man who received the YFV17D yellow fever vaccine. CDR3 region: CASRESRANYGYTF. The CDR3, as DNA: TGTGCCAGCAGAGAATCGCGAGCTAACTATGGCTACACCTTC.